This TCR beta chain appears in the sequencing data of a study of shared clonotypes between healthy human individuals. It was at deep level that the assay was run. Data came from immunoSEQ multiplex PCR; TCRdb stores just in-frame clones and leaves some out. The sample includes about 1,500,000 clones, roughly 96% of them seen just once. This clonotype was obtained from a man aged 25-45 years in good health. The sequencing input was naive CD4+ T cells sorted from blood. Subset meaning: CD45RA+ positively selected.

CDR3: CASSRSWRIYTYEQYF. CDR3 coding DNA: TGTGCCAGCAGCCGTTCATGGCGGATATATACCTACGAGCAGTACTTC. V is TRBV5-8 and J is TRBJ2-7; unclear D gene. Germline loops: CDR1 SGHTS, CDR2 YDEGEE. Trimming stripped 4 bases from V and 2 bases from J, with 19 bases between. The CDR3 spans 16 residues.